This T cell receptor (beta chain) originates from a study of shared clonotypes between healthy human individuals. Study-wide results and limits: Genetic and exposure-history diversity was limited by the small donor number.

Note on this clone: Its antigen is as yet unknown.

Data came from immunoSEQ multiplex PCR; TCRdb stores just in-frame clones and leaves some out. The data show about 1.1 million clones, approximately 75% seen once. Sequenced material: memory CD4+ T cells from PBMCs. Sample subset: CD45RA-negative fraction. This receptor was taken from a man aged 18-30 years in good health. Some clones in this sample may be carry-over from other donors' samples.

The CDR3 sequence: CASSQGPSYNEQFF. The CDR3 DNA follows: TGTGCCAGCAGCCAAGGCCCCAGCTACAATGAGCAGTTCTTC. The V call is TRBV4-2, the J call TRBJ2-1; no definite D call. This CDR3 contains 14 residues. V lost 1 base, J lost 3 bases, and 7 bases lay in between. From germline, CDR1 is LGHNA and CDR2 YNFKEQ.